Listed below are T cell receptor beta chains from one sample, sequenced in a study of immune heterogeneity within non-small cell lung tumors. Using its own MiXCR run on the multiplex PCR reads, TCRdb lists one record per CDR3 protein. This sample carries 3,500 to 4,500 distinct CDR3 sequences, around 26% of them seen once, and the ten largest clones take roughly 12%. The sequenced material came from lung tumor tissue. These receptors all come from a man in his sixties with non-small cell lung cancer. CDR3s include the opening cysteine and the closing phenylalanine or tryptophan. The order of the fields is D gene, J gene, V gene, clone size, CDR3 DNA, CDR3 protein. A D gene is named only where the DNA matches it firmly. Clone size is stated in some rows and not others, as once, few, many or a class when expanded.

NA TRBJ1-5 TRBV19 medium-sized TGTGCCAGTAGTCCTCCAGCGGCACAGGGCAATCAGCCCCAGCATTTT CASSPPAAQGNQPQHF
TRBD2 TRBJ2-1 TRBV7-2 once TGTGCCAACAGCTTAGTGGGCGGGAGCGGGTACAATGAGCAGTTCTTC CANSLVGGSGYNEQFF
TRBD2 TRBJ2-7 TRBV20-1 medium-sized TGCAGTGCCAAGGGACTAGCGGGAGAAAGGTACGAGCAGTACTTC CSAKGLAGERYEQYF
NA TRBJ1-1 TRBV7-2 NA TGTGCCAGCAGCTTAGAGGGTTGGGGGAACAATGAAGCTTTCTTT CASSLEGWGNNEAFF
NA TRBJ2-3 TRBV27 medium-sized TGTGCCAGCAGTCCCCAGGAGGGGGGAATTTGGGATACGCAGTATTTT CASSPQEGGIWDTQYF
NA TRBJ1-2 TRBV7-2 medium-sized TGTGCCAGCAGCTTAGGCCCGGGCAGGATCGATGGCTACACCTTC CASSLGPGRIDGYTF
NA TRBJ2-7 TRBV13 large TGTGCCAGCAGCTTGGGACATTCCTACGAGCAGTACTTC CASSLGHSYEQYF
TRBD2 TRBJ2-1 TRBV27 medium-sized TGTGCCAGCAGTCCGGGGACTACTCACAATGAGCAGTTCTTC CASSPGTTHNEQFF
NA TRBJ1-3 TRBV6-1 medium-sized TGTGCCAGCAGTGGAAAGGGACCAGGCTCTGGAAACACCATATATTTT CASSGKGPGSGNTIYF
TRBD2 TRBJ2-1 TRBV19 medium-sized TGTGCCAGTAGTATCTCTAGCGGGAGTAATGAGCAGTTCTTC CASSISSGSNEQFF
NA TRBJ2-1 TRBV3-1 NA TGTGCCAGCAGACAAGAGTGGGTAAAGGGTCGTGGCAACAATGAGCAGTTCTTC CASRQEWVKGRGNNEQFF
NA TRBJ2-7 TRBV6-2/TRBV6-3 medium-sized TGTGCCAGCAGTCCCCACGTGGGGGGATACGAGCAGTACTTC CASSPHVGGYEQYF
TRBD1 TRBJ2-1 TRBV18 medium-sized TGTGCCAGCTCACCAGACAGGGCGGGCGATGAGCAGTTCTTC CASSPDRAGDEQFF
NA TRBJ2-2 TRBV7-3 medium-sized TGTGCCAGCAGCTTACATGGCGGGGAGCTGTTTTTT CASSLHGGELFF
NA TRBJ2-2 TRBV6-2/TRBV6-3 medium-sized TGTGCCAGCAGGGGGATCGCAAACACCGGGGAGCTGTTTTTT CASRGIANTGELFF
TRBD1 TRBJ2-7 TRBV5-1 NA TGCGCCAGCGGACTTGGGGACAGGGCCTACGAGCAGTACTTC CASGLGDRAYEQYF
NA TRBJ1-2 TRBV11-2 NA TGTGCCAGCAGCTCCCCGACAGGCTCTATTGGCTACACCTTC CASSSPTGSIGYTF
TRBD2 TRBJ2-3 TRBV5-1 medium-sized TGCGCCAGCTCTTCGGGGCTAGCGGGAGGGCCAACCACAGATACGCAGTATTTT CASSSGLAGGPTTDTQYF
NA TRBJ2-1 TRBV11-2 NA TGTGCCAGCAGCCGGTCTAGCCTTAATGAGCAGTTCTTC CASSRSSLNEQFF
NA TRBJ2-7 TRBV29-1 NA TGCAGCGTTGGGTTGAGGATAGGCTCCTACGAGCAGTACTTC CSVGLRIGSYEQYF
TRBD2 TRBJ2-3 TRBV6-1 NA TGTGCCAGCAGTGTGGAGTCGGGAGGACTCACAGATACGCAGTATTTT CASSVESGGLTDTQYF
NA TRBJ2-7 TRBV7-9 NA TGTGCCAGCAGCTTCGAGGGAATCTCCTACGAGCAGTACTTC CASSFEGISYEQYF
TRBD1 TRBJ2-1 TRBV20-1 few TGCAGTTGTGGGACAGGGGGTTACAATGAGCAGTTCTTC CSCGTGGYNEQFF
NA TRBJ2-1 TRBV19 NA TGTGCCAGTAGTATACAGAGCTCCTACAATGAGCAGTTCTTC CASSIQSSYNEQFF
NA TRBJ2-1 TRBV3-2 medium-sized TGTGCCAGCAGCCCACGGACTAGTGAGGATTACAATGAGCAGTTCTTC CASSPRTSEDYNEQFF
TRBD2 TRBJ2-1 TRBV20-1 medium-sized TGCAGTGCAGTAGCGGGAGTGGGTTACAATGAGCAGTTCTTC CSAVAGVGYNEQFF
TRBD2 TRBJ2-3 TRBV6-1 NA TGTGCCAGCAGTGAAACGCGGGGGGGCACAGATACGCAGTATTTT CASSETRGGTDTQYF
TRBD1 TRBJ1-3 TRBV4-1 medium-sized TGCGCCAGCAGCCAAGGACAGGGGGGTACTGGAAACACCATATATTTT CASSQGQGGTGNTIYF
NA TRBJ2-2 TRBV7-3 NA TGTGCCAGCAGCTCAGCGAGGACCGGGGAGCTGTTTTTT CASSSARTGELFF
NA TRBJ2-7 TRBV28 NA TGTGCCAGCAGCTGGGGGTTGGGTGAGCAGTACTTC CASSWGLGEQYF
NA TRBJ2-3 TRBV6-2/TRBV6-3 NA TGTGCCAGCAGTCTTCTCGGGACAGATACGCAGTATTTT CASSLLGTDTQYF
NA TRBJ1-2 TRBV7-9 medium-sized TGTGCCAGCTCAGGGCCAATGAATTATGGCTACACCTTC CASSGPMNYGYTF
NA TRBJ2-2 TRBV6-1 few TGTGCCAGCAGCCCCGATGGGACCGGGGAGCTGTTTTTT CASSPDGTGELFF
TRBD2 TRBJ2-7 TRBV6-1 NA TGTGCCAGCAGTCAACGGGACTACCCATTTTACGAGCAGTACTTC CASSQRDYPFYEQYF
NA TRBJ1-5 TRBV12-3/TRBV12-4 NA TGTGCCAGCAGTTTAGAGGCAGGAAATCAGCCCCAGCATTTT CASSLEAGNQPQHF
TRBD2 TRBJ2-1 TRBV3-1 medium-sized TGTGCCAGCAGCCAAGATGTTAGCGTCAAGCGGGATTGGGGTGAGCAGTTCTTC CASSQDVSVKRDWGEQFF
TRBD2 TRBJ2-7 TRBV10-3 once TGTGCCAGCGGGACTAGCGGGAGTAGGGAGGGCTACGAGCAGTACTTC CASGTSGSREGYEQYF
NA TRBJ2-1 TRBV11-2 few TGTGCCAGCAGCGCCTTTGGTGAGCAGTTCTTC CASSAFGEQFF
TRBD1 TRBJ1-6 TRBV12-3/TRBV12-4 few TGTGCCAGCAGCCTCAGACAGGGCGGCAATTCACCCCTCCACTTT CASSLRQGGNSPLHF
NA TRBJ1-1 TRBV19 NA TGTGCCAGTAGGGACGGACCTTGGAACACTGAAGCTTTCTTT CASRDGPWNTEAFF
TRBD2 TRBJ2-7 TRBV5-1 NA TGCGCCAGCAGCTTGGAGCGGGGGGACTACGAGCAGTACTTC CASSLERGDYEQYF
TRBD1 TRBJ1-5 TRBV27 NA TGTGCCAGCAGTTTATCTGTAGGACAGGGTAGCAATCAGCCCCAGCATTTT CASSLSVGQGSNQPQHF